Listed below are T cell receptor beta chains from one sample, sequenced in a study of shared clonotypes between healthy human individuals. Using immunoSEQ multiplex PCR, the repertoire was profiled, and TCRdb retains in-frame clones only, with some absent. This sample has about 2.4 million clones, with approximately 90% found just once. The specimen was naive CD4+ T cells sorted from blood. The receptor source for this set is a man younger than 35 in good health. The CDR3 runs from the conserved cysteine through the conserved F or W. The order of the fields is D gene, V gene, clone size, J gene, CDR3 protein, CDR3 DNA. D genes are given only for firm matches. Only some rows state a clone size, as once, few, many or a class for expanded clones.

D gene: TRBD2
V gene: TRBV4-2
clone size: -
J gene: TRBJ2-3
CDR3 protein: CASSQESGGPADTQYF
CDR3 DNA: TGTGCCAGCAGCCAAGAGAGCGGGGGGCCCGCAGATACGCAGTATTTT

D gene: -
V gene: TRBV11-1
clone size: -
J gene: TRBJ2-7
CDR3 protein: CASSWGPGGSHEQYF
CDR3 DNA: TGTGCCAGCAGCTGGGGGCCCGGGGGTAGTCACGAGCAGTACTTC

D gene: TRBD2
V gene: TRBV30
clone size: once
J gene: TRBJ2-5
CDR3 protein: CAGAGTSGRETQYF
CDR3 DNA: TGTGCCGGAGCCGGGACTAGCGGGAGAGAGACCCAGTACTTC

D gene: -
V gene: TRBV28
clone size: -
J gene: TRBJ1-5
CDR3 protein: CASSFDPRDSQPQHF
CDR3 DNA: TGTGCCAGCAGTTTTGACCCGAGGGATAGTCAGCCCCAGCATTTT

D gene: -
V gene: TRBV18
clone size: -
J gene: TRBJ2-5
CDR3 protein: CASSWVSQETQYF
CDR3 DNA: TGTGCCAGCTCCTGGGTCTCACAAGAGACCCAGTACTTC

D gene: -
V gene: TRBV6-1
clone size: -
J gene: TRBJ1-5
CDR3 protein: CASSATLYSNQPQHF
CDR3 DNA: TGTGCCAGCAGTGCTACATTATATAGCAATCAGCCCCAGCATTTT

D gene: -
V gene: TRBV2
clone size: -
J gene: TRBJ1-5
CDR3 protein: CASSDPRDVNQPQHF
CDR3 DNA: TGTGCCAGCAGTGATCCCAGGGACGTCAACCAGCCCCAGCATTTT

D gene: TRBD1
V gene: TRBV28
clone size: -
J gene: TRBJ2-7
CDR3 protein: CATGQGGSYEQYF
CDR3 DNA: TGTGCCACCGGACAGGGGGGCTCCTACGAGCAGTACTTC

D gene: -
V gene: TRBV10-2
clone size: -
J gene: TRBJ1-1
CDR3 protein: CASSERGGDTEAFF
CDR3 DNA: TGCGCCAGCAGTGAAAGAGGAGGGGACACTGAAGCTTTCTTT

D gene: TRBD2
V gene: TRBV4-3
clone size: -
J gene: TRBJ2-3
CDR3 protein: CASSQGTSGRATDTQYF
CDR3 DNA: TGCGCCAGCAGCCAAGGGACTAGCGGGAGGGCGACAGATACGCAGTATTTT

D gene: TRBD1
V gene: TRBV5-1
clone size: -
J gene: TRBJ1-1
CDR3 protein: CASSTGQGTNTEAFF
CDR3 DNA: TGCGCCAGCAGCACCGGACAGGGGACGAACACTGAAGCTTTCTTT

D gene: -
V gene: TRBV28
clone size: -
J gene: TRBJ2-3
CDR3 protein: CASSSRESQEDTQYF
CDR3 DNA: TGTGCCAGCAGTTCCCGGGAGTCCCAAGAGGATACGCAGTATTTT

D gene: -
V gene: TRBV30
clone size: -
J gene: TRBJ1-1
CDR3 protein: CAWNRGENTEAFF
CDR3 DNA: TGTGCCTGGAATCGAGGGGAGAACACTGAAGCTTTCTTT

D gene: -
V gene: TRBV19
clone size: -
J gene: TRBJ1-2
CDR3 protein: CASSIGQIFYGYTF
CDR3 DNA: TGTGCCAGTAGTATAGGACAGATCTTCTATGGCTACACCTTC

D gene: -
V gene: TRBV5-1
clone size: -
J gene: TRBJ2-2
CDR3 protein: CASSLVFYAGELFF
CDR3 DNA: TGCGCCAGCAGCTTGGTCTTTTATGCCGGGGAGCTGTTTTTT

D gene: TRBD2
V gene: TRBV19
clone size: -
J gene: TRBJ2-1
CDR3 protein: CASSIVIAGNNEQFF
CDR3 DNA: TGTGCCAGTAGTATAGTGATAGCGGGAAACAATGAGCAGTTCTTC

D gene: -
V gene: TRBV2
clone size: -
J gene: TRBJ2-5
CDR3 protein: CASKDFGQTGTQYF
CDR3 DNA: TGTGCCAGCAAAGACTTCGGACAGACAGGGACCCAGTACTTC

D gene: TRBD2
V gene: TRBV30
clone size: -
J gene: TRBJ2-7
CDR3 protein: CAWRPPGTSGYEQYF
CDR3 DNA: TGTGCCTGGAGGCCTCCCGGGACTAGCGGTTACGAGCAGTACTTC

D gene: -
V gene: TRBV10-3
clone size: -
J gene: TRBJ2-1
CDR3 protein: CAITGVSSYNEQFF
CDR3 DNA: TGTGCCATCACCGGGGTGAGCTCCTACAATGAGCAGTTCTTC

D gene: TRBD1
V gene: TRBV6-1
clone size: few
J gene: TRBJ1-6
CDR3 protein: CASSEGDRGGSPLHF
CDR3 DNA: TGTGCCAGCAGTGAAGGAGACAGGGGTGGGTCACCCCTCCACTTT

D gene: -
V gene: TRBV11-2
clone size: -
J gene: TRBJ2-3
CDR3 protein: CASSLVGGLGADTQYF
CDR3 DNA: TGTGCCAGCAGCTTAGTCGGTGGGCTAGGGGCAGATACGCAGTATTTT

D gene: -
V gene: TRBV30
clone size: -
J gene: TRBJ2-2
CDR3 protein: CAWSRTATGELFF
CDR3 DNA: TGTGCCTGGAGTCGGACAGCCACCGGGGAGCTGTTTTTT

D gene: -
V gene: TRBV6-6
clone size: -
J gene: TRBJ2-7
CDR3 protein: CASSYVQGSSYEQYF
CDR3 DNA: TGTGCCAGCAGTTACGTTCAGGGGAGCTCCTACGAGCAGTACTTC

D gene: TRBD2
V gene: TRBV9
clone size: -
J gene: TRBJ2-7
CDR3 protein: CASRRPPLAGDYEQYF
CDR3 DNA: TGTGCCAGCAGAAGGCCCCCGCTAGCGGGAGACTACGAGCAGTACTTC

D gene: TRBD2
V gene: TRBV30
clone size: -
J gene: TRBJ2-2
CDR3 protein: CAWRAGANTGELFF
CDR3 DNA: TGTGCCTGGAGGGCGGGAGCGAACACCGGGGAGCTGTTTTTT

D gene: -
V gene: TRBV5-1
clone size: -
J gene: TRBJ2-2
CDR3 protein: CASSFSGTVSVLFF
CDR3 DNA: TGCGCCAGCAGCTTCTCCGGGACGGTTTCGGTGCTGTTTTTT

D gene: -
V gene: TRBV6-5
clone size: once
J gene: TRBJ1-1
CDR3 protein: CASSSNRARAEAFF
CDR3 DNA: TGTGCCAGCAGTTCTAACAGGGCCCGAGCTGAAGCTTTCTTT

D gene: -
V gene: TRBV5-1
clone size: -
J gene: TRBJ2-1
CDR3 protein: CASSFSGVSSYNEQFF
CDR3 DNA: TGCGCCAGCAGCTTTTCCGGGGTTTCCTCCTACAATGAGCAGTTCTTC

D gene: -
V gene: TRBV30
clone size: -
J gene: TRBJ2-1
CDR3 protein: CAWSVWAPNEQFF
CDR3 DNA: TGTGCCTGGAGTGTATGGGCACCGAATGAGCAGTTCTTC

D gene: -
V gene: TRBV10-3
clone size: -
J gene: TRBJ1-4
CDR3 protein: CAISESLAAEKLFF
CDR3 DNA: TGTGCCATCAGTGAGTCGCTGGCAGCTGAAAAACTGTTTTTT

D gene: TRBD2
V gene: TRBV30
clone size: once
J gene: TRBJ2-1
CDR3 protein: CAWNSGWEGNEQFF
CDR3 DNA: TGTGCCTGGAACTCGGGCTGGGAGGGAAATGAGCAGTTCTTC

D gene: -
V gene: TRBV6-1
clone size: -
J gene: TRBJ2-3
CDR3 protein: CASSGGPLVDTQYF
CDR3 DNA: TGTGCCAGCAGTGGGGGACCCCTGGTAGATACGCAGTATTTT

D gene: -
V gene: TRBV7-6
clone size: -
J gene: TRBJ1-5
CDR3 protein: CASSLEGGRRSNQPQHF
CDR3 DNA: TGTGCCAGCAGCTTAGAGGGGGGTCGACGGAGCAATCAGCCCCAGCATTTT

D gene: -
V gene: TRBV9
clone size: few
J gene: TRBJ1-1
CDR3 protein: CASSVGSDGVNTEAFF
CDR3 DNA: TGTGCCAGCAGCGTAGGGTCGGATGGAGTGAACACTGAAGCTTTCTTT

D gene: TRBD2
V gene: TRBV19
clone size: -
J gene: TRBJ2-3
CDR3 protein: CASSRPQGLAGGPGRTDTQYF
CDR3 DNA: TGTGCCAGTAGTAGACCCCAAGGGCTAGCGGGGGGGCCTGGCCGCACAGATACGCAGTATTTT

D gene: -
V gene: TRBV7-9
clone size: -
J gene: TRBJ2-1
CDR3 protein: CASRGGFNEQFF
CDR3 DNA: TGTGCCAGCAGAGGGGGTTTCAATGAGCAGTTCTTC

D gene: TRBD1
V gene: TRBV7-3
clone size: -
J gene: TRBJ2-1
CDR3 protein: CASSRTPRDSSYNEQFF
CDR3 DNA: TGTGCCAGCAGCCGGACCCCCAGGGACAGCTCCTACAATGAGCAGTTCTTC

D gene: -
V gene: TRBV30
clone size: -
J gene: TRBJ1-5
CDR3 protein: CAWGHGAPNQPQHF
CDR3 DNA: TGTGCCTGGGGTCACGGGGCCCCCAATCAGCCCCAGCATTTT

D gene: -
V gene: TRBV7-9
clone size: few
J gene: TRBJ1-6
CDR3 protein: CASSPELSSSPLHF
CDR3 DNA: TGTGCCAGCAGCCCAGAGCTTTCTTCTTCACCCCTCCACTTT

D gene: -
V gene: TRBV19
clone size: once
J gene: TRBJ1-2
CDR3 protein: CAPDGGGRGYGYTF
CDR3 DNA: TGTGCTCCCGATGGCGGGGGGCGCGGTTATGGCTACACCTTC

D gene: TRBD2
V gene: TRBV5-1
clone size: -
J gene: TRBJ2-3
CDR3 protein: CASSLFSSGSPADTQYF
CDR3 DNA: TGCGCCAGCAGCCTATTTTCTAGCGGGAGTCCGGCAGATACGCAGTATTTT